This TCR beta chain was obtained from a study of cytotoxic CD8 clonotypes in ibrutinib-treated CLL. Study-wide context: The subjects consisted of approximately twelve relapsed/refractory and around 15 treatment-naive individuals, with 17 IGHV unmutated.

Data came from immunoSEQ multiplex PCR; TCRdb stores just in-frame clones and leaves some out. The sample shows approximately 130,000 clones, roughly 80% of them seen only once. Cryopreserved PBMCs provided about 2 micrograms of genomic DNA for the TCR beta libraries. With respect to this clone: The target antigen is unknown.

Germline assignment: CDR1 LNHDA and CDR2 SQIVND (reference sequence). Trimming cost V 2 bases and J 4 bases, with 12 bases left between them. The CDR3 is 14 amino acids. Regarding the study as a whole: While tracking circulating CD8+ T-cell counts, baseline clonality exceeded that of age-matched healthy donors. Clonality rose at ibrutinib response and fell back toward baseline at progression.

This sample comprised PBMCs, obtained after 24 months of ibrutinib treatment. The rearrangement joins TRBV19 to TRBJ2-7; tentative D call: TRBD1 (6 bases). The clonotype comes from a human donor with chronic lymphocytic leukemia. CDR3 nucleotide sequence: TGTGCCAGTAGTATATCCAGGGGTCTATACGAGCAGTACTTC. Translated, it gives CASSISRGLYEQYF.